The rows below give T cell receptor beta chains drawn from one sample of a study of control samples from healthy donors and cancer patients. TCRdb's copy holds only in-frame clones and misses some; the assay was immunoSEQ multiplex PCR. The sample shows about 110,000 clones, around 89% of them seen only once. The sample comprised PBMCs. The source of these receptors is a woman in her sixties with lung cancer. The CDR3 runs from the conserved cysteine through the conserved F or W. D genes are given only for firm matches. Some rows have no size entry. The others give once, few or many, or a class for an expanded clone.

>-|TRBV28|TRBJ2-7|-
TGTGCCAGCAGTTCCTCCTCCAACGAGCAGTACTTC
CASSSSSNEQYF
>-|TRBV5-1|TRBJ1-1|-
TGCGCCAGCAGCTTCACAGCGAACACTGAAGCTTTCTTT
CASSFTANTEAFF
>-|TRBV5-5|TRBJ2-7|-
TGTGCCAGCAGCGAAACGACCTACGAGCAGTACTTC
CASSETTYEQYF
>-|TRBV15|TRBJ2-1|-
TGTGCCACCAGCAGAGGTGGTGCATCAGCGTACAATGAGCAGTTCTTC
CATSRGGASAYNEQFF
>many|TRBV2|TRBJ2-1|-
TGTGCCAGCAGTGAGCCGAGGGGAACCAATGAGCAGTTCTTC
CASSEPRGTNEQFF
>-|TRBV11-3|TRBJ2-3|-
TGTGCCAGCAGCCACAGATGGACGGAAGATACGCAGTATTTT
CASSHRWTEDTQYF
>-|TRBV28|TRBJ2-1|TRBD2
TGTGCCAGCACCTTAGCGGGGGGTTCCTACAATGAGCAGTTCTTC
CASTLAGGSYNEQFF
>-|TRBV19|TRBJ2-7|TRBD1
TGTGCCAGTAGGGGACAGGGCCTATACGAGCAGTACTTC
CASRGQGLYEQYF
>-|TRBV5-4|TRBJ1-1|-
TGTGCCAGCAGCTCCGGACAGAGAGAAGCTTTCTTT
CASSSGQREAFF
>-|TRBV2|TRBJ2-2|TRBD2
TGTGCCAGCAGTGATGGACTAGCGGGGGCCGGGGAGCTGTTTTTT
CASSDGLAGAGELFF
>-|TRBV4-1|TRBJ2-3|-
TGCGCCAGCAGCCAAGATCTGGGGGTGGGGACGCAGTATTTT
CASSQDLGVGTQYF
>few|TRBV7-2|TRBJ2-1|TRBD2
TGTGCCAGCAGCTTAGTCCTAGCGGGAGGGAGGAATGAGCAGTTCTTC
CASSLVLAGGRNEQFF
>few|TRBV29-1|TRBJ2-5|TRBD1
TGCAGCGTTGAAGGTGGGACAGGGGGCGGAGAGACCCAGTACTTC
CSVEGGTGGGETQYF
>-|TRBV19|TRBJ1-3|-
TGTGCCAGTAGTATTGAAGGGGTTGCTGGAAACACCATATATTTT
CASSIEGVAGNTIYF
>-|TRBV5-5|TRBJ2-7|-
TGTGCCAGCAGCCAGCAGGGGGGTTCCTACGAGCAGTACTTC
CASSQQGGSYEQYF
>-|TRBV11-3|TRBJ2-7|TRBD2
TGTGCCAGCAGCTCGGGACTAGCGGGAAACGAGCAGTACTTC
CASSSGLAGNEQYF
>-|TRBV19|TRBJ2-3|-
TGTGCCAGTAGGCCTCTGGGGGCAGATACGCAGTATTTT
CASRPLGADTQYF
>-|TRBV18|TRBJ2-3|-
TGTGCCAGCTCACCACCGGCCCAGCCAATTAGCACAGATACGCAGTATTTT
CASSPPAQPISTDTQYF
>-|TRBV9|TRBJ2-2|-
TGTGCCAGCAGCCCCGGACCTACCGGGGAGCTGTTTTTT
CASSPGPTGELFF
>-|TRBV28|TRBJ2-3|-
TGTGCCAGCAGTTTGTGGGTGTCTAGCACAGATACGCAGTATTTT
CASSLWVSSTDTQYF
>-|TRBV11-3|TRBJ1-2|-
TGTGCCAGCAGCGGGGAGCGACCTAACTATGGCTACACCTTC
CASSGERPNYGYTF
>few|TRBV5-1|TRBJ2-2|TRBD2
TGCGCCAGCAGCCCCCCGCGGGGGGACCACACCGGGGAGCTGTTTTTT
CASSPPRGDHTGELFF
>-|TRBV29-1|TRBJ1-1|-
TGCAGCGTTGTGGGGCGCGGGACTGAAGCTTTCTTT
CSVVGRGTEAFF
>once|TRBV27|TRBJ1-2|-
TGTGCCAGCAGTTTATCGGATACAGGGCGCTATGGCTACACCTTC
CASSLSDTGRYGYTF
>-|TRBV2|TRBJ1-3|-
TGTGCCAGCGGGGCGATGAGCTCTGGAAACACCATATATTTT
CASGAMSSGNTIYF
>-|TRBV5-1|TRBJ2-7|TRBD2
TGCGCCAGCAGCCCCCTGGGCGGACTAGCGGGCACCTACGAGCAGTACTTC
CASSPLGGLAGTYEQYF
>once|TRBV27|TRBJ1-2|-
TGTGCCAGCGGACGAGCAGGAGGCTACACCTTC
CASGRAGGYTF
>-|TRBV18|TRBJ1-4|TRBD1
TGTGCCAGCTCACCCCCCGGGACAGGGACCGAAAAACTGTTTTTT
CASSPPGTGTEKLFF
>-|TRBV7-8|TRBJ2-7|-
TGTGCCAGCAGCTTAAACCGGTACGAGCAGTACTTC
CASSLNRYEQYF
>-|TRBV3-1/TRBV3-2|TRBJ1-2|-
TGTGCCAGCAGCCCCTGGACAGCTTTCTATGGCTACACCTTC
CASSPWTAFYGYTF
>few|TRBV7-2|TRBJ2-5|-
TGTGCCAGCAGCTTAGCGGGTCAGACACTCCAAGAGACCCAGTACTTC
CASSLAGQTLQETQYF
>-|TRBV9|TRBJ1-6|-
TGTGCCAGCAGCTTCACAGACGGCACTAGTGGGTCACCCCTCCACTTT
CASSFTDGTSGSPLHF
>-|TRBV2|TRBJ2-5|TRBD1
TGTGCCAGCAGTGAAGCGCCCGGGACAGGGGGCCTTCTACAGGAGACCCAGTACTTC
CASSEAPGTGGLLQETQYF
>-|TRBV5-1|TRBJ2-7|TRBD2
TGCGCCAGCAGCTCCCGGGTAGCGGGAGGGTACGAGCAGTACTTC
CASSSRVAGGYEQYF
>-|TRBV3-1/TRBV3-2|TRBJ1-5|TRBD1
TGTGCCAGCAGCCTTTCAGGGGGGAACAATCAGCCCCAGCATTTT
CASSLSGGNNQPQHF
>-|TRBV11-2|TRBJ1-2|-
TGTGCCAGCAGCTTGGCAGGCCCAAATGGCTACACCTTC
CASSLAGPNGYTF
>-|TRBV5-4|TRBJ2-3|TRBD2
TGTGCCAGCAGCTTGGGGGGACTAGCGGGAGCTAGTACAGATACGCAGTATTTT
CASSLGGLAGASTDTQYF
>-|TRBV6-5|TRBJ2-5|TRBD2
TGTGCCAGCAGTTACTCGCGGGGGAAAGAGACCCAGTACTTC
CASSYSRGKETQYF
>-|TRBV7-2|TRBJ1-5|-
TGTGCCAGCAGCTCACCTACAACGACTCAGCCCCAGCATTTT
CASSSPTTTQPQHF
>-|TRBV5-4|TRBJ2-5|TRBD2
TGTGCCAGCAGCCTCAGACTAGCGGGGGGGTCATACCAAGAGACCCAGTACTTC
CASSLRLAGGSYQETQYF
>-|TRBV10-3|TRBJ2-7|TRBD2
TGTGCCATCTCTCCTAGCGGGGGTTCTTTCTACGAGCAGTACTTC
CAISPSGGSFYEQYF
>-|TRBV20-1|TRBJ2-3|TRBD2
TGCAGTGCTAGTGGGACTAGCGGGAGTAGTGCAGATACGCAGTATTTT
CSASGTSGSSADTQYF
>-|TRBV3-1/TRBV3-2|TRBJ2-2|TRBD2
TGTGCCAGCAGCCTCGGACTAGCGGGAGCTTCTATTACCGGGGAGCTGTTTTTT
CASSLGLAGASITGELFF